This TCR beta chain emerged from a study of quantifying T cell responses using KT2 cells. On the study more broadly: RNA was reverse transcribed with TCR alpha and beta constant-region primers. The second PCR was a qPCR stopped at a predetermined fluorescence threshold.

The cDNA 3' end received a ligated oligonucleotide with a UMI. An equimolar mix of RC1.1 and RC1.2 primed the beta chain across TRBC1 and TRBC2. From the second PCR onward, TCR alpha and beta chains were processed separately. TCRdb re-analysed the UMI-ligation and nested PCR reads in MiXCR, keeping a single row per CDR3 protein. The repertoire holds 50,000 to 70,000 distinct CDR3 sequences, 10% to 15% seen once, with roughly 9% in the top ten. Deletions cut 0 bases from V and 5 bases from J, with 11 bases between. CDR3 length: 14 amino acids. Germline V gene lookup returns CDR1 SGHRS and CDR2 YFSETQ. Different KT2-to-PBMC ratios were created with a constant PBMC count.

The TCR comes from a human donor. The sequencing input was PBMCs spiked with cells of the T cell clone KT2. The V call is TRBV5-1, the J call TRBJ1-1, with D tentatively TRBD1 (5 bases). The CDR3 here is CASSLGTGGTEAFF. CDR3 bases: TGCGCCAGCAGCTTGGGGACGGGGGGAACTGAAGCTTTCTTT.